The source of this T cell receptor (beta chain) is a study of cytomegalovirus exposure and HLA in healthy donors. Regarding the study as a whole: One variant, a missense change in DCLRE1C, was linked in a later analysis to TCR beta V- and J-gene trimming.

The PCR was carried out with 60 Vbeta primers and 13 Jbeta primers. The protocol was immunoSEQ multiplex PCR, while the TCRdb copy is restricted to in-frame clones and leaves out a portion. The sample shows over 100,000 clones, 77% of them seen only once. This clone is a singleton in its sample. Its antigen remains unknown. The CDR3 runs to 15 residues. Germline V gives CDR1 SGHTA, CDR2 FQGNSA. V lost 5 bases, J lost 0 bases, and 4 bases stayed unmatched. The material sequenced was PBMCs. J is TRBJ1-2 and V is TRBV7-2; TRBD1 matches 9 bases. The sequence came from a man aged 40-50 years in good health and CMV-seropositive. CDR3: CASSGTGTANYGYTF. For the CDR3, the DNA is TGTGCCAGCAGCGGGACAGGGACCGCTAACTATGGCTACACCTTC. Full variable domain (remainder filled in from reference TRBV7-2 and TRBJ1-2): GAGVSQSPSNKVTEKGKDVELRCDPISGHTALYWYRQSLGQGLEFLIYFQGNSAPDKSGLPSDRFSAERTGGSVSTLTIQRTQQEDSAVYLCASSGTGTANYGYTFGSGTRLTVV.